The 2 T cell receptor beta chains in this list originate from one sample, sequenced in a study of blood T cells in healthy people across ages. The use of a sample-barcoded 5' primer and a J-beta primer mix characterized a second PCR of about 6 to 11 cycles. TCRdb passed the 5' RACE reads through MiXCR, listing each CDR3 protein once. The sample has about 930,000 distinct CDR3 sequences; around 29% are singletons. The same data also went into a second study, on T cells of mothers and their children.

Sequenced material: blood. The receptors here all came from a middle-aged woman in good health.

This chain connects TRBV28 to TRBJ2-7; D is uncertain. Germline V gives CDR1 MDHEN, CDR2 SYDVKM. The length of the CDR3 is 13 residues. Trimming shortened V by 5 bases and J by 2 bases, and 10 bases separated the two germline ends. The CDR3 nucleotides are TGTGCCAGCAGTCAGGCCCCTGCCTACGAGCAGTACTTC. Translated: CASSQAPAYEQYF.

The chain couples TRBV12-3 or TRBV12-4 to TRBJ2-1; 10 bases map to TRBD2. The J segment lost 2 bases and the V segment lost 6 bases, leaving 4 bases of the junction unmatched. CDR3 length equals 15 residues. This CDR3 is CASRGSGGAYNEQFF. CDR3 in DNA: TGTGCCAGCAGGGGGAGCGGGGGGGCCTACAATGAGCAGTTCTTC.